Below are 22 T cell receptor beta chains sequenced from a single sample in a study of T cell responses to AZD1222 COVID-19 vaccine. The repertoire was sequenced with immunoSEQ multiplex PCR; TCRdb's copy has only in-frame clones and lacks some. The data hold approximately 150,000 clones, with around 93% observed a single time. Here the sequenced sample was peripheral blood, taken on day 0 of AZD1222 vaccination. All receptors derive from an adult in good health.

This clone was recorded once. The V call is TRBV7-2, the J call TRBJ1-3; D is unclear. Deletions cut 3 bases from V and 5 bases from J, with 8 bases between. The length of the CDR3 is 13 residues. Germline assignment: CDR1 SGHTA and CDR2 FQGNSA. CDR3 nucleotides: TGTGCCAGCAGCTTCTCAGAGCGAAACACCATATATTTT. Its translation is CASSFSERNTIYF.

The CDR3 nucleotides read TGTGCCAGCAGTTATCTCTCAGGGAACTATGGCTACACCTTC. Translated, it gives CASSYLSGNYGYTF. The chain employs TRBV6-5 and TRBJ1-2, with TRBD1 as a possible D gene (5 bases). Germline assignment: CDR1 MNHEY and CDR2 SVGAGI. V shed 3 bases and J shed 2 bases, with 10 bases lying between them. The CDR3 covers 14 residues.

The chain recombines TRBV18 with TRBJ1-1, with D perhaps TRBD1 (5 bases). V dropped 5 bases and J dropped 4 bases, with 14 bases sitting between them. The CDR3 totals 14 residues. The germline gives CDR1 KGHSH, CDR2 LQKENI. CDR3 sequence reads: CASSNQGMGTEAFF. The CDR3 bases are TGTGCCAGCTCAAATCAGGGAATGGGCACTGAAGCTTTCTTT.

The gene calls are TRBV4-2 and TRBJ2-5, with 8 nucleotides matching TRBD2. CDR1 is LGHNA, CDR2 YNFKEQ, per germline. The CDR3 totals 16 residues. V lost 0 bases to trimming and J lost 4 bases; unmatched junction nucleotides: 7. The CDR3 DNA sequence: TGTGCCAGCAGCCAAGATACGGGACTAGGAGGAGAGACCCAGTACTTC. Translation: CASSQDTGLGGETQYF.

The gene calls are TRBV27 and TRBJ1-5; D possibly corresponds to TRBD1 (5 bases). The ends were cut back, 5 bases at V and 5 bases at J, with 13 bases in the middle. CDR3 length: 14 amino acids. Germline-derived CDR1 and CDR2 are MNHEY and SMNVEV (reference sequence). CDR3 residues: CASSGTGAYQPQHF. CDR3 DNA: TGTGCCAGCAGTGGGACCGGCGCGTATCAGCCCCAGCATTTT.

The CDR3 DNA is TGTGCCAGCAGTTACGGACAAACCTACGAGCAGTACTTC. It is translated as CASSYGQTYEQYF. The chain is built from TRBV6-5 and TRBJ2-7, with D possibly matching TRBD1 (5 bases). V was trimmed by 2 bases and J by 2 bases, leaving 7 bases between them. This CDR3 has 13 amino acids. Germline values: CDR1 MNHEY, CDR2 SVGAGI.

The chain couples TRBV7-2 to TRBJ1-1, with a possible D match to TRBD1 (6 bases). V was clipped by 1 base and J by 10 bases, with 10 bases between them. Germline assignment: CDR1 SGHTA and CDR2 FQGNSA. The CDR3 runs 12 residues. This CDR3 reads CASSLGDTVAFF. The CDR3 region has the DNA TGTGCCAGCAGCTTAGGGGACACCGTAGCTTTCTTT.

This chain connects TRBV15 to TRBJ1-2; D is ambiguous. V lost 3 bases to trimming and J lost 1 base, with 12 bases between them. CDR3 length: 15 amino acids. The germline V gene encodes CDR1 LNHNV and CDR2 YYDKDF (reference sequence). The CDR3 sequence is CATSRGRQLNYGYTF. As DNA, the CDR3 is TGTGCCACCAGCAGGGGTCGGCAGCTTAACTATGGCTACACCTTC.

The chain combines TRBV18 with TRBJ1-6; TRBD1 might be the D (5 bases). Trimming took off 3 bases at V and 7 bases at J, with 10 bases between the two ends. CDR1 and CDR2 from the germline V gene are KGHSH and LQKENI. CDR3 length equals 14 residues. DNA of the CDR3: TGTGCCAGCTCACCGGGGACGGGAAATTCACCCCTCCACTTT. This translates into CASSPGTGNSPLHF.

The J gene is TRBJ2-3, the V gene TRBV5-6; no firm D call. V lost 4 bases and J 7 bases, leaving 22 bases between the germline ends. This CDR3 has 16 amino acids. Germline V gene sequence: CDR1 SGHDT, CDR2 YYEEEE. The CDR3 is CASSPGYRVSGHTQYF. The CDR3 nucleotides are TGTGCCAGCAGCCCCGGATATAGGGTCTCAGGACATACGCAGTATTTT.

The V call is TRBV11-2, the J call TRBJ1-1; D is unresolved. The CDR3 is 14 amino acids. Germline V gene data show CDR1 as SGHAT and CDR2 as FQNNGV. Between the trimmed V and J ends, which lost 7 bases and 4 bases, there was a span of 16 bases. In nucleotides, the CDR3 is TGTGCCAGCAAACCGGGAGCGGCCAGCACTGAAGCTTTCTTT. It specifies CASKPGAASTEAFF.

The V and J genes are TRBV5-4 and TRBJ1-1; 9 nucleotides line up with TRBD1. The CDR3 loop spans 14 amino acids. V gave up 3 bases and J gave up 3 bases; unmatched junction bases: 3. From germline, CDR1 is SGHNT and CDR2 YYREEE (reference sequence). CDR3 DNA: TGTGCCAGCAGCTGGACAGGGGCCTACACTGAAGCTTTCTTT. As protein: CASSWTGAYTEAFF.

The chain links TRBV11-2 to TRBJ2-2; no reliable D call. V was trimmed by 2 bases and J by 5 bases, leaving 15 bases between them. The CDR3 totals 16 residues. Germline CDR1 is SGHAT and CDR2 is FQNNGV. CDR3 nucleotide sequence: TGTGCCAGCAGCTTACCAGGCGGACCTCTAACCGGGGAGCTGTTTTTT. Residues: CASSLPGGPLTGELFF.

The chain is built from TRBV7-2 and TRBJ1-5, with a possible D match to TRBD1 (5 bases). Germline V CDR1 and CDR2: SGHTA, FQGNSA. The CDR3 is 15 residues long. Deletions cut 0 bases from V and 0 bases from J, with 6 bases between. The CDR3 DNA sequence: TGTGCCAGCAGCTTAGCGGGGCTTAGCAATCAGCCCCAGCATTTT. Translating gives CASSLAGLSNQPQHF.

In this sample, this clone turned up once. The CDR3 is CASSLGTENQPQHF. The CDR3 region has the DNA TGTGCCAGCAGCCTCGGGACAGAGAATCAGCCCCAGCATTTT. The gene calls are TRBV9 and TRBJ1-5; 7 bases align to TRBD1. CDR1 SGDLS and CDR2 YYNGEE come from the germline V gene. Losses at the gene ends were 4 bases for V and 4 bases for J; bases not matched to a gene: 5. The CDR3 loop spans 14 amino acids.

The rearrangement joins TRBV19 to TRBJ1-4; D is perhaps TRBD1 (6 bases). With 5 bases removed from V and 8 bases from J, the gap between germline ends came to 15 bases. Looked up from germline, CDR1 is LNHDA and CDR2 is SQIVND (reference sequence). The CDR3 consists of 14 residues. CDR3 bases: TGTGCCAGTAGTGATAGGGGGGACTCCGAAAAACTGTTTTTT. It is translated as CASSDRGDSEKLFF.

The chain has TRBV2 and TRBJ2-1; D gene uncertain. The germline V gene has CDR1 SNHLY and CDR2 FYNNEI. V was shortened by 7 bases and J by 15 bases, with 7 bases between the two germline ends. The CDR3 runs 8 residues. In DNA, the CDR3 is TGTGCCAGCAACTCTGGGTTCTTC. Its protein product is CASNSGFF.

The V call is TRBV6-2 or TRBV6-3, the J call TRBJ1-2; D is unclear. The CDR3 runs to 13 residues. V shed 2 bases and J shed 0 bases, with 4 bases lying between them. CDR1 is MNHEY, CDR2 SVGEGT, per germline. This CDR3 reads CASSYTANYGYTF. CDR3 bases: TGTGCCAGCAGTTACACAGCTAACTATGGCTACACCTTC.

V gene TRBV9 combines with J gene TRBJ2-1; weak D call: TRBD2 (6 bases). The ends were cut back, 1 base at V and 0 bases at J, with 14 bases in the middle. The CDR3 runs to 17 residues. Germline V gene lookup returns CDR1 SGDLS and CDR2 YYNGEE. The CDR3 DNA follows: TGTGCCAGCAGCGTATTCAGTATCGGGAGCTCCTACAATGAGCAGTTCTTC. Translating it yields CASSVFSIGSSYNEQFF.

The V call is TRBV11-2, the J call TRBJ2-1; TRBD2 is a possible D gene (5 bases). Germline V gene lookup returns CDR1 SGHAT and CDR2 FQNNGV. CDR3 length equals 16 residues. The V end was cut by 1 base, the J end by 6 bases, with 16 bases between. CDR3 sequence (DNA): TGTGCCAGCAGCTTAGTGGTCGGGGATGGTTCCAATGAGCAGTTCTTC. This sequence encodes CASSLVVGDGSNEQFF.

This chain connects TRBV7-8 to TRBJ1-3; TRBD1 matches at 9 bases. The CDR3 loop spans 16 amino acids. The germline CDR1 and CDR2 sequences are SGHVS and FQNEAQ. After removal of 5 bases from V and 2 bases from J, the junction contained 7 bases not matched to a gene. The CDR3 here is CASSLLQGATGNTIYF. The CDR3 coding sequence is TGTGCCAGCAGCCTTCTACAGGGGGCGACTGGAAACACCATATATTTT.

This clone was observed once. The chain carries TRBV7-3 and TRBJ1-5; D is undetermined. Trimming removed 3 bases from V and 3 bases from J, with 12 bases in between. Germline V gives CDR1 SGHTA, CDR2 FQGTGA. CDR3 size: 15 residues. The CDR3 reads CASSFRLYYNQPQHF. CDR3 DNA sequence: TGTGCCAGCAGCTTCCGACTTTACTACAATCAGCCCCAGCATTTT.